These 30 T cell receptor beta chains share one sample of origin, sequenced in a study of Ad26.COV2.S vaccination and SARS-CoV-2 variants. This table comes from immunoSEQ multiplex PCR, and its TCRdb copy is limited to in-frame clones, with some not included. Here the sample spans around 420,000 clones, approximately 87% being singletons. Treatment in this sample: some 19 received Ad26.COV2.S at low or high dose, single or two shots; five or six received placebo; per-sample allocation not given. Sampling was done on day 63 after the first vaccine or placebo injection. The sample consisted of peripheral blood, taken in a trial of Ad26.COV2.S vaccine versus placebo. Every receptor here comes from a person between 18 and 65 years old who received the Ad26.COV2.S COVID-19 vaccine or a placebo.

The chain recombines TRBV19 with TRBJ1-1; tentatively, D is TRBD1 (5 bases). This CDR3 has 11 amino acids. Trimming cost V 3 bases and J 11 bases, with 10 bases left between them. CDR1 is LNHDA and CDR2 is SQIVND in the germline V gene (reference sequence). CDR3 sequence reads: CASSMTGEAFF. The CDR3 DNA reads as TGTGCCAGTAGTATGACGGGGGAGGCTTTCTTT.

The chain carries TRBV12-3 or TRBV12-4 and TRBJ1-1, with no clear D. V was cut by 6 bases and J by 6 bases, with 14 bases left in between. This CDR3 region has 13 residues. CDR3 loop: CASSSVVGSEAFF. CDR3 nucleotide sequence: TGTGCCAGCAGCTCCGTCGTAGGGTCTGAAGCTTTCTTT.

The CDR3 loop is CASSQDLAESYEQYF. The CDR3, as DNA: TGCGCCAGCAGCCAAGATCTAGCCGAGTCCTACGAGCAGTACTTC. The V call is TRBV4-3, the J call TRBJ2-7; possibly TRBD2 for D (5 bases). The V end was cut by 0 bases, the J end by 1 base, with 10 bases between. Looked up from germline, CDR1 is LGHNA and CDR2 is YSLEER. The CDR3 runs 15 residues.

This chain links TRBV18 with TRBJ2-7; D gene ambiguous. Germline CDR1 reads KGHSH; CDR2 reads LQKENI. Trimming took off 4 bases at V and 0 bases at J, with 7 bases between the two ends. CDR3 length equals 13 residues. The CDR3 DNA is TGTGCCAGCTCACTCGGTTTCTCCTACGAGCAGTACTTC. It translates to CASSLGFSYEQYF. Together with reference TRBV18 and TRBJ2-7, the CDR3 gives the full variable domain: NAGVMQNPRHLVRRRGQEARLRCSPMKGHSHVYWYRQLPEEGLKFMVYLQKENIIDESGMPKERFSAEFPKEGPSILRIQQVVRGDSAAYFCASSLGFSYEQYFGPGTRLTVT.

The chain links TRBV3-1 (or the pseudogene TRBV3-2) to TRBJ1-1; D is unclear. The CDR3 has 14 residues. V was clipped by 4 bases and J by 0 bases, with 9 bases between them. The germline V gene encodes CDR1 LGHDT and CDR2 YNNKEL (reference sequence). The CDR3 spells CASSPSFMNTEAFF. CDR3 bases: TGTGCCAGCAGCCCTTCTTTTATGAACACTGAAGCTTTCTTT.

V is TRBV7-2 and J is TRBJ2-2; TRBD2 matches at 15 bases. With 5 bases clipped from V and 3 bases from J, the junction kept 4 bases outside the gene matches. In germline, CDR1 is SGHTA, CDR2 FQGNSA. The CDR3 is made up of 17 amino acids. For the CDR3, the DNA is TGTGCCAGCAGCCGCGGACTAGCGGGGGGGTACACCGGGGAGCTGTTTTTT. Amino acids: CASSRGLAGGYTGELFF. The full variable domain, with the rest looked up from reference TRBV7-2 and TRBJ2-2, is GAGVSQSPSNKVTEKGKDVELRCDPISGHTALYWYRQSLGQGLEFLIYFQGNSAPDKSGLPSDRFSAERTGGSVSTLTIQRTQQEDSAVYLCASSRGLAGGYTGELFFGEGSRLTVL.

DNA of the CDR3: TGTGCCAGCAGATCCCCTACAGGGTCCGGCGAGCAGTACTTC. Encoded protein: CASRSPTGSGEQYF. This sequence joins TRBV28 and TRBJ2-7; D is perhaps TRBD1 (6 bases). The CDR3 runs 14 residues. Per the germline V gene, CDR1 is MDHEN and CDR2 is SYDVKM. V lost 6 bases and J 6 bases, leaving 18 bases between the germline ends.

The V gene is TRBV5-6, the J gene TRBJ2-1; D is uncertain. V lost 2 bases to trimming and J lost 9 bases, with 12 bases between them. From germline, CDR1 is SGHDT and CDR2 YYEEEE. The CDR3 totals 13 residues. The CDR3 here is CASSFSITAEQFF. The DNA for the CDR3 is TGTGCCAGCAGCTTTTCCATTACTGCTGAGCAGTTCTTC.

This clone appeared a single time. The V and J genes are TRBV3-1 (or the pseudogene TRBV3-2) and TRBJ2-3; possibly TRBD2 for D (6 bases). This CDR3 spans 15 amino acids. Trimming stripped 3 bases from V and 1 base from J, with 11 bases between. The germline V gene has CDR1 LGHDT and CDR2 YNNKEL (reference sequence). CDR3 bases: TGTGCCAGCAGCCAGAGACTAGTCGGCACAGATACGCAGTATTTT. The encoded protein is CASSQRLVGTDTQYF.

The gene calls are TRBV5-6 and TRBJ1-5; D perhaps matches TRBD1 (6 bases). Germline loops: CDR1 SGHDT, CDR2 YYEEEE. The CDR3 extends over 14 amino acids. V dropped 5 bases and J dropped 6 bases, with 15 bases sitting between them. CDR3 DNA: TGTGCCAGCAGTTCTGGGGGGGGCGGTCAGCCCCAGCATTTT. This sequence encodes CASSSGGGGQPQHF.

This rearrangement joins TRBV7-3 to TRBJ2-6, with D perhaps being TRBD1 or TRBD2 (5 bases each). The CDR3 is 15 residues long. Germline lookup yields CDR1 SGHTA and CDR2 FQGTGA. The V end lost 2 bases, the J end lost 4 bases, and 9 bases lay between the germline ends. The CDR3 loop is CASSLGTTGANVLTF. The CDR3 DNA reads TGTGCCAGCAGCTTAGGGACGACGGGGGCCAACGTCCTGACTTTC.

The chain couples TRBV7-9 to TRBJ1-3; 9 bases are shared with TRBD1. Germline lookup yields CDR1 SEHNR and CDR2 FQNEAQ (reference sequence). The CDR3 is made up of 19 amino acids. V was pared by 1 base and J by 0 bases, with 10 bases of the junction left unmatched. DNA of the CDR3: TGTGCCAGCAGCTTAGAGGTCTGGGGACAGGGCCTCTCTGGAAACACCATATATTTT. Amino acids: CASSLEVWGQGLSGNTIYF.

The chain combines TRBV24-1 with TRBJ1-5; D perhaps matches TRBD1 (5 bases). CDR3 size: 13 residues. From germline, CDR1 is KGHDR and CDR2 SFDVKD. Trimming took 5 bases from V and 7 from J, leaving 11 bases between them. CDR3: CATSGGNRQPQHF. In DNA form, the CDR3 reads TGTGCCACCAGTGGGGGAAACAGGCAGCCCCAGCATTTT.

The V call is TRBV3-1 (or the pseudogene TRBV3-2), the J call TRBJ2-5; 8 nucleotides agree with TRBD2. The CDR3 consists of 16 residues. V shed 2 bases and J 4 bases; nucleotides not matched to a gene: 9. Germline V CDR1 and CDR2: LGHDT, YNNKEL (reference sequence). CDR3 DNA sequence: TGTGCCAGCAGCCAAAATATTCGGGGGGGCCGAGAGACCCAGTACTTC. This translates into CASSQNIRGGRETQYF.

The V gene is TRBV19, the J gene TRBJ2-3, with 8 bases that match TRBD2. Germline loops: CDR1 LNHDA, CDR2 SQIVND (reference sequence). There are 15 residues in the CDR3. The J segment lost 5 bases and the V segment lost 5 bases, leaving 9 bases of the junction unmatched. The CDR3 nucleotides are TGTGCCAGTAGTCCCTCCGGGACTAGGGGAGATACGCAGTATTTT. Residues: CASSPSGTRGDTQYF.

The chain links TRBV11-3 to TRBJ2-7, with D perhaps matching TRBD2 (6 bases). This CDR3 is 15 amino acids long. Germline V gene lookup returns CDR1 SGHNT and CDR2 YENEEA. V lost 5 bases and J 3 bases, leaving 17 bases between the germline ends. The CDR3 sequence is CASSPSRGNRYEQYF. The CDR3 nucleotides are TGTGCCAGCAGCCCAAGTCGGGGGAATCGCTACGAGCAGTACTTC.

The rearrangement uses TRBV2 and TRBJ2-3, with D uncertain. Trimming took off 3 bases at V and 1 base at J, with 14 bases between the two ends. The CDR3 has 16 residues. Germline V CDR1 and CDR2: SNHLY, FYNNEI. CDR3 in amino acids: CASSDYRLPGTDTQYF. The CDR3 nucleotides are TGTGCCAGCAGTGATTATAGGCTCCCGGGCACAGATACGCAGTATTTT. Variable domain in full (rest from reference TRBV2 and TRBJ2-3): EPEVTQTPSHQVTQMGQEVILRCVPISNHLYFYWYRQILGQKVEFLVSFYNNEISEKSEIFDDQFSVERPDGSNFTLKIRSTKLEDSAMYFCASSDYRLPGTDTQYFGPGTRLTVL.

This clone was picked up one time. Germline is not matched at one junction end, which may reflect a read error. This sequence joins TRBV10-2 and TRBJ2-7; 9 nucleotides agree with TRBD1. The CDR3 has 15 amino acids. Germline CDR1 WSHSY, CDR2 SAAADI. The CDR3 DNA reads TGCGCCAGCCGTGAACCGGGACAGGGCTCGGGCGAGCAGTACTTC. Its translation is CASREPGQGSGEQYF.

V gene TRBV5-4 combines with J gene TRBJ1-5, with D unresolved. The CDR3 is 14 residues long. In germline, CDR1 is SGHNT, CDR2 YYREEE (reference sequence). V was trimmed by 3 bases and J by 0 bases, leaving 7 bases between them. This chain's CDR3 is CASSSDGSNQPQHF. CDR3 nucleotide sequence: TGTGCCAGCAGCTCAGACGGTAGCAATCAGCCCCAGCATTTT.

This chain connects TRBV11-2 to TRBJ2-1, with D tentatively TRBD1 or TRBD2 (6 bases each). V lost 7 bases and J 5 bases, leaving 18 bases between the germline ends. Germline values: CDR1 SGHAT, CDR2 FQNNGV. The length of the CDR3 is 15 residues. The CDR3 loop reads CASNKGGTQNNEQFF. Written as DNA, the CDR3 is TGTGCCAGCAACAAAGGCGGGACACAAAACAATGAGCAGTTCTTC.

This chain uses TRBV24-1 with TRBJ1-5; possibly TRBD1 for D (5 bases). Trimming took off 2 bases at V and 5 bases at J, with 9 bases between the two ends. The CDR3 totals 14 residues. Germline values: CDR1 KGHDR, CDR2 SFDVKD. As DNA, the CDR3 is TGTGCCACCAGTGATTCATGGGGGGATCAGCCCCAGCATTTT. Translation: CATSDSWGDQPQHF.

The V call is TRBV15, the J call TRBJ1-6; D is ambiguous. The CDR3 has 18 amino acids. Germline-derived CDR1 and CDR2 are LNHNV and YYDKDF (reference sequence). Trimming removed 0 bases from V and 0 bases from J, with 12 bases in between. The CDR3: CATSRDRPGSSYNSPLHF. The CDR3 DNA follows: TGTGCCACCAGCAGAGATCGTCCGGGAAGCTCCTATAATTCACCCCTCCACTTT. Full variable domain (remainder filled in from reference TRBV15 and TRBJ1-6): DAMVIQNPRYQVTQFGKPVTLSCSQTLNHNVMYWYQQKSSQAPKLLFHYYDKDFNNEADTPDNFQSRRPNTSFCFLDIRSPGLGDTAMYLCATSRDRPGSSYNSPLHFGNGTRLTVT.

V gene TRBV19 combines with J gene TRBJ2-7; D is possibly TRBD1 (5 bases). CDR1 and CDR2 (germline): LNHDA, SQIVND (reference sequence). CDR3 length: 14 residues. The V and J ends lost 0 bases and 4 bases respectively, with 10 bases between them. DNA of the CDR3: TGTGCCAGTAGTATAGAAGCAGGGCGGTACGAGCAGTACTTC. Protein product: CASSIEAGRYEQYF.

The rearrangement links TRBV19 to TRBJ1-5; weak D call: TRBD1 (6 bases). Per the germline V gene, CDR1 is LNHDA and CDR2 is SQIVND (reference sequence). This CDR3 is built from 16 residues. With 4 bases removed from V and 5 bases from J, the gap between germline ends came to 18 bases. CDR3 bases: TGTGCCAGTAGTAGCCCCCCGGGGGGCTTAGATCAGCCCCAGCATTTT. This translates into CASSSPPGGLDQPQHF.

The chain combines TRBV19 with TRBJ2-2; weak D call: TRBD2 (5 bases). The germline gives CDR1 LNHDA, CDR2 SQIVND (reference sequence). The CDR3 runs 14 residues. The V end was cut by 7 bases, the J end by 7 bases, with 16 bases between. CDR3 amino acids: CASTAEGSNGELFF. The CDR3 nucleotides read TGTGCCAGTACCGCGGAAGGGAGTAACGGGGAGCTGTTTTTT.

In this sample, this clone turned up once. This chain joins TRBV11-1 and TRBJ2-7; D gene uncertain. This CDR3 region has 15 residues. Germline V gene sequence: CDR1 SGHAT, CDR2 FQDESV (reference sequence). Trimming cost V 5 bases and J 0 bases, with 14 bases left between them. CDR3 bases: TGTGCCAGCAGCCCCGCCCCCGCGGACTCCTACGAGCAGTACTTC. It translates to CASSPAPADSYEQYF.

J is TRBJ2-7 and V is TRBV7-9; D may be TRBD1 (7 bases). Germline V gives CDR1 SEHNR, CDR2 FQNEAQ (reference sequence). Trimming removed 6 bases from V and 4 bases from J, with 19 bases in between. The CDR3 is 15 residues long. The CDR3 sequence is CASSSSAQGTYEQYF. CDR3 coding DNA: TGTGCCAGCAGTTCTTCTGCACAGGGGACTTACGAGCAGTACTTC.

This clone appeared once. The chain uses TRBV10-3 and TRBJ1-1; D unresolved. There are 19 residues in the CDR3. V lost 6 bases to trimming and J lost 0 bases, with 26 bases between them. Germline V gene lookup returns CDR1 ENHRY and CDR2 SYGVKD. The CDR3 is CAIRVSLIGGQAMNTEAFF. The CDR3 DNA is TGTGCCATCAGGGTCTCTTTAATAGGTGGGCAGGCCATGAACACTGAAGCTTTCTTT.

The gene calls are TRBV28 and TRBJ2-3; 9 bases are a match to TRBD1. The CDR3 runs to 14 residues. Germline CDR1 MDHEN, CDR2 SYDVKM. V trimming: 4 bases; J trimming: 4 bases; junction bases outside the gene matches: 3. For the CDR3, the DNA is TGTGCCAGCAGTTGGGGACAGGGAGCAGATACGCAGTATTTT. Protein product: CASSWGQGADTQYF.

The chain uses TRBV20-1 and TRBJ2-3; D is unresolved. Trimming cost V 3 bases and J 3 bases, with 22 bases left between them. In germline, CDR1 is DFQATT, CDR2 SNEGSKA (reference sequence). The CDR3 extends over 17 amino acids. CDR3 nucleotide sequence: TGCAGTGCTAGTCTCATCCCCCGCAGGCCAAAAACAGATACGCAGTATTTT. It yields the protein CSASLIPRRPKTDTQYF.